This TCR beta chain was identified during a study of shared clonotypes between healthy human individuals. Whole-study results and caveats: The diversity represented, both genetic and in exposure history, was limited by few donors.

This CDR3 region has 16 residues. Germline CDR1 MNHEY, CDR2 SVGAGI. V gave up 2 bases and J gave up 1 base; unmatched junction bases: 7. About 90 million PBMCs were counted before genomic DNA extraction. Details on this clone: Its antigen remains unknown.

The unsorted PBMC replicate PCRs were performed with around 310 ng DNA, around 30,000 T cell genomes. The team ran DNA from unsorted PBMCs on ten immunoSEQ deep assay plates for sequencing. Generated by immunoSEQ multiplex PCR, the TCRdb table keeps only in-frame clones and is missing some. Altogether about 460,000 clones are present, around 77% being singletons, with the ten largest covering 12%. The receptor was isolated from a woman aged 35 to 49 in good health. Some clones in this sample may be carry-over from other donors' samples. The sequencing sample was made of PBMCs. The chain carries TRBV6-5 and TRBJ2-7; 8 nucleotides agree with TRBD1. CDR3 DNA: TGTGCCAGCAGTTACATAGGGACAGGCCTTTCCTACGAGCAGTACTTC. Encoded protein: CASSYIGTGLSYEQYF.